Below are 30 T cell receptor beta chains sequenced from a single sample in a study of Tregs in tolerant kidney transplant recipients. TCRdb keeps only in-frame clones here, not all; method: immunoSEQ multiplex PCR. The data contain some 66,000 clones, roughly 92% of them singletons. The sequences come from CD8+ T cells from blood, collected before the transplant. Every receptor here comes from a human donor who received a combined kidney and bone marrow transplant.

The V call is TRBV7-9, the J call TRBJ2-2, with TRBD2 identical over 9 bases. Germline assignment: CDR1 SEHNR and CDR2 FQNEAQ (reference sequence). J gave up 4 bases and V 4 bases, and 1 base lay outside the gene matches. The CDR3 runs 14 residues. Here the CDR3 DNA reads TGTGCCAGCAGCTCTAGCGGGGCCACCGGGGAGCTGTTTTTT. The encoded protein is CASSSSGATGELFF.

The V and J genes are TRBV27 and TRBJ2-3; D remains ambiguous. Germline assignment: CDR1 MNHEY and CDR2 SMNVEV (reference sequence). CDR3 size: 14 residues. Deletions cut 3 bases from V and 4 bases from J, with 11 bases between. In nucleotides, the CDR3 is TGTGCCAGCAGTTTGTGGGTTGGGCCAGATACGCAGTATTTT. The encoded protein is CASSLWVGPDTQYF.

Comment on this clone: At one boundary the junction diverges from the germline segment, which might be a read error. The chain combines TRBV10-3 with TRBJ1-2, with 8 positions matching TRBD1. The CDR3 has 16 amino acids. CDR1 ENHRY and CDR2 SYGVKD come from the germline V gene. Here the CDR3 reads CASSYSMTGEYYGYTF. CDR3 coding DNA: TGTGCCAGCAGTTACTCGATGACAGGGGAATACTATGGCTACACCTTC.

The gene calls are TRBV13 and TRBJ2-7; the D is unclear. Trimming removed 0 bases from V and 3 bases from J, with 6 bases in between. The CDR3 consists of 13 residues. Germline CDR1 is PRHDT and CDR2 is FYEKMQ (reference sequence). CDR3 residues: CASSLGRFYEQYF. The CDR3 DNA reads as TGTGCCAGCAGCTTAGGGAGATTCTACGAGCAGTACTTC.

This clone was observed a few times. The chain uses TRBV6-5 and TRBJ1-4; no reliable D call. Germline V lookup: CDR1 MNHEY, CDR2 SVGAGI. Trimming pared 8 bases from V and 7 bases from J, leaving 11 bases between. The CDR3 extends over 12 amino acids. The chain's CDR3 is CASSIAGEKLFF. In DNA form, the CDR3 reads TGTGCCAGCTCCATAGCCGGTGAAAAACTGTTTTTT.

This rearrangement joins TRBV5-1 to TRBJ2-1, with 13 bases aligning to TRBD2. Germline values: CDR1 SGHRS, CDR2 YFSETQ. J gave up 9 bases and V 1 base, and 7 bases lay outside the gene matches. The CDR3 covers 16 residues. The CDR3 here is CASSLSLTSGGTEQFF. The CDR3 DNA follows: TGCGCCAGCAGCTTGTCTTTGACTAGCGGGGGGACTGAGCAGTTCTTC.

The gene calls are TRBV5-1 and TRBJ2-7; TRBD1 aligns across 8 bases. After removal of 4 bases from V and 1 base from J, the junction contained 10 bases not matched to a gene. From germline, CDR1 is SGHRS and CDR2 YFSETQ. The CDR3 runs to 16 residues. CDR3 nucleotides: TGCGCCAGCAGCGTGATCTCAGGGGGCCTATCCTACGAGCAGTACTTC. Its protein product is CASSVISGGLSYEQYF. Based on the CDR3 plus reference TRBV5-1 and TRBJ2-7, the full variable domain is KAGVTQTPRYLIKTRGQQVTLSCSPISGHRSVSWYQQTPGQGLQFLFEYFSETQRNKGNFPGRFSGRQFSNSRSEMNVSTLELGDSALYLCASSVISGGLSYEQYFGPGTRLTVT.

The chain employs TRBV13 and TRBJ2-7; weak D call: TRBD2 (6 bases). The V gene lost 5 bases and the J gene lost 3 bases, with 11 bases spanning the gap. CDR3 length: 13 residues. Germline V gene data show CDR1 as PRHDT and CDR2 as FYEKMQ (reference sequence). CDR3 sequence reads: CASSGASVYEQYF. CDR3 bases: TGTGCCAGCAGCGGGGCTAGCGTCTACGAGCAGTACTTC.

V is TRBV30 and J is TRBJ1-4, with a tentative D call TRBD1 (6 bases). Germline CDR1 reads GTSNPN; CDR2 reads SVGIG (reference sequence). This CDR3 contains 14 residues. V dropped 5 bases and J dropped 5 bases, with 15 bases sitting between them. The CDR3 nucleotides are TGTGCCTGGCAGACGGACAGCTTGAATGAAAAACTGTTTTTT. Translating gives CAWQTDSLNEKLFF.

J is TRBJ2-5 and V is TRBV6-1, with a tentative D call TRBD2 (6 bases). V gave up 7 bases and J gave up 0 bases, with 9 bases separating them. This CDR3 has 13 residues. The germline gives CDR1 MNHNS, CDR2 SASEGT. CDR3 amino acids: CASIAGYQETQYF. CDR3 coding DNA: TGTGCCAGCATTGCGGGGTACCAAGAGACCCAGTACTTC.

This chain uses TRBV19 with TRBJ2-3; D gene unclear. Trimming stripped 8 bases from V and 2 bases from J, with 11 bases between. Germline values: CDR1 LNHDA, CDR2 SQIVND (reference sequence). CDR3 length: 13 residues. The CDR3 DNA follows: TGTGCCAGTGCCACTCTCGTCACAGATACGCAGTATTTT. It specifies CASATLVTDTQYF.

This chain connects TRBV10-3 to TRBJ2-7; 7 nucleotides line up with TRBD2. Germline CDR1 reads ENHRY; CDR2 reads SYGVKD. This CDR3 has 16 residues. With 0 bases clipped from V and 6 bases from J, the junction kept 11 bases outside the gene matches. CDR3 protein: CAISESLRGLVIEQYF. In DNA form, the CDR3 reads TGTGCCATCAGTGAGTCCCTCCGAGGACTAGTTATCGAGCAGTACTTC.

The chain couples TRBV11-3 to TRBJ1-1; perhaps TRBD1 as D (5 bases). Germline CDR1 and CDR2: SGHNT and YENEEA. This CDR3 has 18 residues. The V end was cut by 5 bases, the J end by 5 bases, with 27 bases between. CDR3 protein: CASSQNPTDSPRETEAFF. CDR3 coding DNA: TGTGCCAGCAGCCAAAACCCTACTGACAGCCCCAGAGAGACTGAAGCTTTCTTT.

The chain joins TRBV4-1 to TRBJ1-2; D unresolved. The V end lost 2 bases, the J end lost 2 bases, and 6 bases lay between the germline ends. CDR3 size: 13 residues. CDR1 and CDR2 from the germline V gene are MGHRA and YSYEKL. The CDR3 reads CASSQRLNYGYTF. CDR3 bases: TGCGCCAGCAGCCAACGTCTAAACTATGGCTACACCTTC.

The V and J genes are TRBV5-4 and TRBJ2-5; a weak D match, TRBD1 (6 bases). The closer fit of TRBJ2-7 to the DNA end suggests the J call may be wrong. This CDR3 is 14 amino acids long. Germline assignment: CDR1 SGHNT and CDR2 YYREEE (reference sequence). The CDR3: CASSEATGSYEQYF. The CDR3 DNA follows: TGTGCCAGCAGCGAAGCGACAGGTAGCTACGAGCAGTACTTC.

This clone occurred once. The CDR3 DNA sequence: TGCGCCAGCAGCCAAAGGGCTAGCGGGATCGCGCAGTTCTTC. This encodes CASSQRASGIAQFF. The chain has TRBV4-1 and TRBJ2-1; 9 bases fit TRBD2. This CDR3 has 14 amino acids. Trimming cost V 2 bases and J 12 bases; bases outside gene matches: 8. The germline V gene encodes CDR1 MGHRA and CDR2 YSYEKL.

The rearrangement uses TRBV5-5 and TRBJ2-7; 7 positions agree with TRBD2. This CDR3 comprises 14 residues. Trimming took 0 bases from V and 0 from J; bases not matched to a gene: 0. CDR1 SGHKS and CDR2 YYEKEE come from the germline V gene (reference sequence). Here the CDR3 DNA reads TGTGCCAGCAGCTTGGGGGGGGGCTCCTACGAGCAGTACTTC. It encodes CASSLGGGSYEQYF. The variable domain in full, with the rest retrieved from reference TRBV5-5 and TRBJ2-7, is DAGVTQSPTHLIKTRGQQVTLRCSPISGHKSVSWYQQVLGQGPQFIFQYYEKEERGRGNFPDRFSARQFPNYSSELNVNALLLGDSALYLCASSLGGGSYEQYFGPGTRLTVT.

The chain couples TRBV6-1 to TRBJ2-1, with 7 bases aligning to TRBD2. The CDR3 sequence is 14 residues long. V was clipped by 8 bases and J by 7 bases; unmatched bases: 11. CDR1 and CDR2 (germline): MNHNS, SASEGT. DNA for the CDR3: TGTGCCAGCCTCGACGGGAGGTGGTTGAATGAGCAGTTCTTC. Amino acid sequence: CASLDGRWLNEQFF.

The V gene is TRBV13, the J gene TRBJ1-2; D ambiguous. CDR1 and CDR2 (germline): PRHDT, FYEKMQ (reference sequence). Trimming removed 0 bases at V and 3 bases at J, with 11 bases between. CDR3 length: 15 residues. The CDR3 DNA sequence: TGTGCCAGCAGCTTAGGCGTCGGTTCTTACTATGGCTACACCTTC. Its protein is CASSLGVGSYYGYTF. The full variable domain, in which reference TRBV13 and TRBJ1-2 provide the parts outside the CDR3, is AAGVIQSPRHLIKEKRETATLKCYPIPRHDTVYWYQQGPGQDPQFLISFYEKMQSDKGSIPDRFSAQQFSDYHSELNMSSLELGDSALYFCASSLGVGSYYGYTFGSGTRLTVV.

The chain couples TRBV27 to TRBJ2-1; a possible D gene is TRBD2 (7 bases). The germline V gene has CDR1 MNHEY and CDR2 SMNVEV (reference sequence). This CDR3 comprises 18 residues. Trimming removed 3 bases from V and 6 bases from J, with 24 bases in between. For the CDR3, the DNA is TGTGCCAGCAGTTTCCGAGGAGGCGGGGGCCCTTTCGGCAATGAGCAGTTCTTC. Protein: CASSFRGGGGPFGNEQFF.

J is TRBJ1-5 and V is TRBV7-9, with D maybe TRBD1 (6 bases). Germline V gene sequence: CDR1 SEHNR, CDR2 FQNEAQ (reference sequence). The CDR3 length is 15 residues. Trimming took off 5 bases at V and 3 bases at J, with 14 bases between the two ends. CDR3 nucleotides: TGTGCCAGCAGCCGGGTCGGACAGCACAATCAGCCCCAGCATTTT. Its protein product is CASSRVGQHNQPQHF.

The V call is TRBV19, the J call TRBJ2-3, with 12 bases that match TRBD2. CDR3 size: 16 residues. Germline V gene data show CDR1 as LNHDA and CDR2 as SQIVND (reference sequence). V shed 5 bases and J 3 bases; nucleotides not matched to a gene: 6. The CDR3 protein is CASSLTSGGSTDTQYF. CDR3 in DNA: TGTGCCAGTAGTCTTACTAGCGGGGGGTCTACAGATACGCAGTATTTT. Using reference TRBV19 and TRBJ2-3 for the parts outside the CDR3, the full variable domain is DGGITQSPKYLFRKEGQNVTLSCEQNLNHDAMYWYRQDPGQGLRLIYYSQIVNDFQKGDIAEGYSVSREKKESFPLTVTSAQKNPTAFYLCASSLTSGGSTDTQYFGPGTRLTVL.

V gene TRBV29-1 combines with J gene TRBJ2-7; 11 bases are a match to TRBD1. Germline lookup yields CDR1 SQVTM and CDR2 ANQGSEA. The CDR3 has 14 amino acids. Losses at the gene ends were 1 base for V and 2 bases for J; bases not matched to a gene: 1. CDR3 in amino acids: CSVEGGQGAYEQYF. DNA for the CDR3: TGCAGCGTTGAAGGGGGACAGGGGGCCTACGAGCAGTACTTC.

The rearrangement uses TRBV7-2 and TRBJ2-7; possibly TRBD2 for D (6 bases). CDR3 size: 13 residues. The germline CDR1 and CDR2 sequences are SGHTA and FQGNSA. Trimming left V 7 bases short and J 1 base short, with 11 bases between. The chain's CDR3 is CASTPGLSYEQYF. CDR3 nucleotide sequence: TGTGCCAGCACCCCGGGACTTTCCTACGAGCAGTACTTC.

The genes are TRBV23-1 and TRBJ1-5; 11 positions agree with TRBD1. TRBV23-1 is identified as an open reading frame with a role that is uncertain. Trimming at V came to 0 bases and at J to 5 bases, leaving 6 bases not matched to a gene. The CDR3 runs to 17 residues. Here the CDR3 DNA reads TGCGCCAGCAGTCAATCCCCCGGGACAGGGGGACATCAGCCCCAGCATTTT. It translates to CASSQSPGTGGHQPQHF.

V and J are TRBV9 and TRBJ2-2; a possible D gene is TRBD2 (6 bases). CDR1 is SGDLS and CDR2 is YYNGEE in the germline V gene. The CDR3 loop spans 17 amino acids. The V end was cut by 3 bases, the J end by 0 bases, with 15 bases between. The CDR3 DNA reads TGTGCCAGCAGCGACCCTGGGGGGAACGCGAACACCGGGGAGCTGTTTTTT. Protein product: CASSDPGGNANTGELFF.

The chain couples TRBV4-3 to TRBJ2-1; 9 bases map to TRBD2. The CDR3 length is 17 residues. Germline V gene sequence: CDR1 LGHNA, CDR2 YSLEER. V lost 0 bases to trimming and J lost 5 bases; unmatched junction nucleotides: 8. The CDR3 nucleotides are TGCGCCAGCAGCCAAGATTGGGCGGGAGGGCCCCACAATGAGCAGTTCTTC. Its translation: CASSQDWAGGPHNEQFF.

The chain employs TRBV9 and TRBJ1-3; no reliable D call. This CDR3 has 13 amino acids. The germline V gene encodes CDR1 SGDLS and CDR2 YYNGEE. With 5 bases removed from V and 0 bases from J, the gap between germline ends came to 6 bases. The CDR3 loop is CASRANSGNTIYF. The CDR3, as DNA: TGTGCCAGCAGAGCCAACTCTGGAAACACCATATATTTT.

The rearrangement links TRBV28 to TRBJ2-7; D is perhaps TRBD2 (5 bases). The V gene lost 6 bases and the J gene lost 0 bases, with 9 bases spanning the gap. Germline loops: CDR1 MDHEN, CDR2 SYDVKM. The CDR3 contains 13 residues. The CDR3, as DNA: TGTGCCAGCAGCCGCGGGTTCTCCTACGAGCAGTACTTC. It specifies CASSRGFSYEQYF.

The V call is TRBV25-1, the J call TRBJ2-1; D is possibly TRBD2 (6 bases). This CDR3 is built from 15 residues. CDR1 and CDR2 from the germline V gene are MGHDK and SYGVNS. The V and J ends lost 7 bases and 0 bases respectively, with 13 bases between them. DNA for the CDR3: TGTGCCAGCATTCGGAGCGGGTACTCCTACAATGAGCAGTTCTTC. Translated: CASIRSGYSYNEQFF.